The 32 T cell receptor beta chains below all came from one sample that was sequenced in a study of T cell changes during pregnancy in multiple sclerosis. This table comes from immunoSEQ multiplex PCR, and its TCRdb copy is limited to in-frame clones, with some not included. Counted here are about 18,000 clones, approximately 81% occurring once; the ten biggest clones make up 9% to 10%. The sample in question was CD8+ T cells from peripheral blood mononuclear cells, obtained after pregnancy. All receptors come from a female donor with multiple sclerosis, enrolled in a pregnancy study.

This chain uses TRBV28 with TRBJ2-2, with 9 positions matching TRBD2. Germline V gene data show CDR1 as MDHEN and CDR2 as SYDVKM. CDR3 length: 20 amino acids. Germline trimming cut 5 bases from V and 7 bases from J; bases unmatched to any gene: 23. CDR3 sequence (DNA): TGTGCCAGCAGTACCCTAGCGGGATTCAAGGAGGGGGGGGCACGCGGGGAGCTGTTTTTT. Encoded protein: CASSTLAGFKEGGARGELFF.

This rearrangement joins TRBV5-4 to TRBJ2-7; 12 bases map to TRBD2. Per the germline V gene, CDR1 is SGHNT and CDR2 is YYREEE (reference sequence). The trim removed 6 bases at V and 5 bases at J, leaving 12 bases unmatched. This CDR3 comprises 16 residues. In nucleotides, the CDR3 is TGTGCCAGCAAACCCACGCTAGCGGGGGGGCGGGACGAGCAGTACTTC. Translated: CASKPTLAGGRDEQYF.

V and J are TRBV28 and TRBJ2-7; maybe TRBD2 (5 bases). CDR3 length equals 14 residues. The germline CDR1 and CDR2 sequences are MDHEN and SYDVKM. The V gene lost 5 bases and the J gene lost 2 bases, with 13 bases spanning the gap. The CDR3 DNA reads TGTGCCAGCAGTCCCTATAGCGAGACCTACGAGCAGTACTTC. Its translation: CASSPYSETYEQYF.

V and J are TRBV15 and TRBJ2-7, with 7 nucleotides matching TRBD2. Trimming removed 4 bases from V and 6 bases from J; junction bases left unmatched: 9. Per the germline V gene, CDR1 is LNHNV and CDR2 is YYDKDF (reference sequence). This CDR3 comprises 14 residues. CDR3 DNA: TGTGCCACCAGCACCCGGGGGAGGGCCACCGAGCAGTACTTC. Its protein product is CATSTRGRATEQYF. Full variable domain (rest looked up from reference TRBV15 and TRBJ2-7): DAMVIQNPRYQVTQFGKPVTLSCSQTLNHNVMYWYQQKSSQAPKLLFHYYDKDFNNEADTPDNFQSRRPNTSFCFLDIRSPGLGDTAMYLCATSTRGRATEQYFGPGTRLTVT.

The chain carries TRBV7-2 and TRBJ2-3; 14 nucleotides line up with TRBD2. Germline-derived CDR1 and CDR2 are SGHTA and FQGNSA. V shed 5 bases and J 7 bases; nucleotides not matched to a gene: 11. The CDR3 runs to 17 residues. Here the CDR3 reads CASSPRLAGGPLYTQYF. CDR3 in DNA: TGTGCCAGCAGCCCTCGACTAGCGGGGGGGCCATTATATACGCAGTATTTT.

This clone was observed a handful of times. The chain uses TRBV2 and TRBJ2-2; a possible D gene is TRBD2 (7 bases). Germline CDR1 and CDR2: SNHLY and FYNNEI. The CDR3 extends over 15 amino acids. With 1 base removed from V and 4 bases from J, the gap between germline ends came to 10 bases. CDR3 bases: TGTGCCAGCAGTGAAGGCGGGGGCATCACCGGGGAGCTGTTTTTT. Its translation: CASSEGGGITGELFF.

CDR3 amino acids: CASSLTGVGYGYTF. For the CDR3, the DNA is TGTGCCAGCAGTTTAACGGGGGTTGGCTATGGCTACACCTTC. J is TRBJ1-2 and V is TRBV27; D is perhaps TRBD1 (5 bases). This CDR3 has 14 amino acids. The ends were cut back, 2 bases at V and 4 bases at J, with 11 bases in the middle. The V gene's germline CDR1 is MNHEY and CDR2 SMNVEV (reference sequence).

This chain links TRBV4-3 with TRBJ1-1; a weak D match, TRBD1 (6 bases). The ends were cut back, 4 bases at V and 0 bases at J, with 12 bases in the middle. CDR1 is LGHNA, CDR2 YSLEER, per germline. This CDR3 is 15 amino acids long. This chain's CDR3 is CASSRQALLNTEAFF. The CDR3 DNA reads as TGCGCCAGCAGCCGACAGGCCCTTTTGAACACTGAAGCTTTCTTT.

The chain uses TRBV29-1 and TRBJ2-7; D is uncertain. V lost 7 bases to trimming and J lost 7 bases, with 14 bases between them. CDR1 is SQVTM, CDR2 ANQGSEA, per germline. The length of the CDR3 is 11 residues. The CDR3 DNA is TGCAGCGCTACCTATTCGGGTGAGCAGTACTTC. It yields the protein CSATYSGEQYF.

The gene calls are TRBV9 and TRBJ2-7, with TRBD1 identical over 8 bases. Germline V gene sequence: CDR1 SGDLS, CDR2 YYNGEE. The CDR3 extends over 16 amino acids. V lost 4 bases and J lost 0; bases outside the gene matches: 9. The CDR3 DNA follows: TGTGCCAGCAGCCCAACCGACAGGGGACACTCCTACGAGCAGTACTTC. Protein sequence: CASSPTDRGHSYEQYF.

The chain recombines TRBV7-9 with TRBJ2-3, with 8 bases that match TRBD2. Germline-derived CDR1 and CDR2 are SEHNR and FQNEAQ (reference sequence). This CDR3 has 16 amino acids. V shed 1 base, J shed 2 bases, and the junction held 5 bases outside the gene matches. The CDR3 nucleotides are TGTGCCAGCAGCTTAGGAGCGGGGGCCTTCACAGATACGCAGTATTTT. Protein: CASSLGAGAFTDTQYF.

V and J are TRBV7-9 and TRBJ2-7, with D tentatively TRBD1 (6 bases). V was cut by 5 bases and J by 6 bases, with 14 bases left in between. The CDR3 loop spans 13 amino acids. Germline V CDR1 and CDR2: SEHNR, FQNEAQ (reference sequence). The CDR3 DNA reads TGTGCCAGCAGCCCCCGGACAGATCTCGAGCAGTACTTC. It translates to CASSPRTDLEQYF.

The rearrangement joins TRBV4-2 to TRBJ2-3; D possibly corresponds to TRBD2 (6 bases). V lost 0 bases and J 0 bases, leaving 13 bases between the germline ends. CDR3 length equals 17 residues. Germline CDR1 reads LGHNA; CDR2 reads YNFKEQ. Written as DNA, the CDR3 is TGTGCCAGCAGCCAAGATGAGTTGAGCGGGAGCACAGATACGCAGTATTTT. This translates into CASSQDELSGSTDTQYF.

The rearrangement uses TRBV19 and TRBJ2-1; TRBD1 is a possible D gene (5 bases). Trimming took off 3 bases at V and 4 bases at J, with 10 bases between the two ends. This CDR3 has 14 amino acids. From germline, CDR1 is LNHDA and CDR2 SQIVND (reference sequence). CDR3 nucleotides: TGTGCCAGTAGTATGGGGCTGGATTACAATGAGCAGTTCTTC. Translated: CASSMGLDYNEQFF.

This chain uses TRBV5-1 with TRBJ2-7; D is possibly TRBD1 (5 bases). The CDR3 is made up of 17 amino acids. CDR1 is SGHRS, CDR2 YFSETQ, per germline. Trimming left V 2 bases short and J 1 base short, with 19 bases between. The CDR3 region is CASSFESISQGSYEQYF. CDR3 coding DNA: TGCGCCAGCAGCTTCGAATCGATCAGTCAGGGATCCTACGAGCAGTACTTC.

V is TRBV18 and J is TRBJ2-3; TRBD2 matches 7 bases. Germline CDR1 is KGHSH and CDR2 is LQKENI. V was clipped by 5 bases and J by 6 bases; unmatched bases: 5. This CDR3 region has 13 residues. The CDR3 is CASSEGGLDTQYF. CDR3 nucleotide sequence: TGTGCCAGCTCAGAGGGAGGGTTGGATACGCAGTATTTT.

CDR3 DNA sequence: TGTGCCAGCAGTTCGCTGGCTTTCCACGAGCAGTACTTC. This sequence encodes CASSSLAFHEQYF. The chain uses TRBV27 and TRBJ2-7, with D unclear. This CDR3 contains 13 residues. The V gene lost 4 bases and the J gene lost 5 bases, with 12 bases spanning the gap. CDR1 and CDR2 (germline): MNHEY, SMNVEV (reference sequence).

This clone was seen once. The rearrangement links TRBV19 to TRBJ1-4; D unclear. V was shortened by 3 bases and J by 0 bases, with 11 bases between the two germline ends. This CDR3 region has 16 residues. Germline V gene data show CDR1 as LNHDA and CDR2 as SQIVND (reference sequence). CDR3 sequence reads: CASSMIGEATNEKLFF. In nucleotides, the CDR3 is TGTGCCAGTAGTATGATCGGGGAAGCAACTAATGAAAAACTGTTTTTT.

V usage is TRBV29-1 and J usage is TRBJ2-3; D might be TRBD2 (6 bases). In germline, CDR1 is SQVTM, CDR2 ANQGSEA. This CDR3 has 15 amino acids. The V gene lost 3 bases and the J gene lost 3 bases, with 16 bases spanning the gap. The CDR3 sequence: CSVDPRDEVTDTQYF. The CDR3 DNA reads TGCAGCGTTGATCCGCGGGACGAGGTTACAGATACGCAGTATTTT.

V and J are TRBV5-1 and TRBJ2-2; 8 bases are shared with TRBD1. V shed 3 bases and J 6 bases; nucleotides not matched to a gene: 13. The CDR3 has 17 residues. Germline CDR1 is SGHRS and CDR2 is YFSETQ. CDR3 sequence (DNA): TGCGCCAGCAGCTCCCCGGACAGGGTGTCTGTACCCGGGGAGCTGTTTTTT. Translating it yields CASSSPDRVSVPGELFF.

This rearrangement joins TRBV6-4 to TRBJ2-1, with 8 positions matching TRBD2. This CDR3 is built from 15 residues. Unmatched junction bases numbered 10, after V lost 4 bases and J lost 8 bases. The germline V gene has CDR1 MRHNA and CDR2 SNTAGT. Here the CDR3 DNA reads TGTGCCAGCAGTGCAGCGGGAGAGTCCTCCCATGAGCAGTTCTTC. It yields the protein CASSAAGESSHEQFF.

This rearrangement joins TRBV30 to TRBJ1-5; no clear D. There are 17 residues in the CDR3. The V end lost 2 bases, the J end lost 3 bases, and 20 bases lay between the germline ends. Germline CDR1 GTSNPN, CDR2 SVGIG (reference sequence). Here the CDR3 DNA reads TGTGCCTGGAGTATGGACTCCTCGATGGATCTCAATCAGCCCCAGCATTTT. It yields the protein CAWSMDSSMDLNQPQHF.

The chain links TRBV6-4 to TRBJ1-1; a possible D gene is TRBD1 (6 bases). Per germline, CDR1 MRHNA and CDR2 SNTAGT. V was clipped by 6 bases and J by 1 base, with 12 bases between them. The CDR3 length is 14 residues. The CDR3: CASSRTEENTEAFF. In DNA form, the CDR3 reads TGTGCCAGCAGCCGGACAGAGGAGAACACTGAAGCTTTCTTT.

Concerning this clone itself: The junction differs from germline at one of its ends, possibly a read error. The gene calls are TRBV7-7 and TRBJ2-1, with 11 bases matching TRBD2. Looked up from germline, CDR1 is SSHAT and CDR2 is FNYEAQ (reference sequence). The CDR3 runs to 13 residues. The CDR3 bases are TGTGCTAGCAGCGAAGGACTAGCGGGCGAGCAGTTCTTC. It yields the protein CASSEGLAGEQFF.

V and J are TRBV4-3 and TRBJ2-1, with D perhaps TRBD1 (6 bases). Germline lookup yields CDR1 LGHNA and CDR2 YSLEER. CDR3 length equals 15 residues. Trimming took off 2 bases at V and 6 bases at J, with 14 bases between the two ends. CDR3 DNA: TGCGCCAGCAGCCAACTTACAGGGTCGGCCAATGAGCAGTTCTTC. It codes for CASSQLTGSANEQFF.

This clone occurred once. CDR3 bases: TGTGCCAGCAGTAGAACAGGGGGCGCTGGGTCCGGGGAGCTGTTTTTT. Protein sequence: CASSRTGGAGSGELFF. This chain connects TRBV7-3 to TRBJ2-2; 9 nucleotides line up with TRBD1. CDR3 size: 16 residues. CDR1 SGHTA and CDR2 FQGTGA come from the germline V gene. V dropped 6 bases and J dropped 6; count of bases not matched to a gene: 11.

V is TRBV9 and J is TRBJ2-7; tentatively, D is TRBD1 (6 bases). The CDR3 loop spans 15 amino acids. The V and J ends lost 3 bases and 1 base respectively, with 14 bases between them. CDR1 SGDLS and CDR2 YYNGEE come from the germline V gene. The CDR3 protein is CASSATDRLSYEQYF. CDR3 sequence (DNA): TGTGCCAGCAGCGCAACGGACAGACTTTCCTACGAGCAGTACTTC.

The V and J genes are TRBV7-2 and TRBJ1-3; 12 bases are a match to TRBD1. V lost 7 bases and J lost 3; bases outside the gene matches: 13. The germline gives CDR1 SGHTA, CDR2 FQGNSA. This CDR3 is 18 amino acids long. The CDR3 reads CASTIGTGGAGYGNTIYF. The DNA for the CDR3 is TGTGCCAGCACCATCGGGACAGGGGGCGCTGGGTATGGAAACACCATATATTTT. The variable domain in full, with the rest retrieved from reference TRBV7-2 and TRBJ1-3, is GAGVSQSPSNKVTEKGKDVELRCDPISGHTALYWYRQSLGQGLEFLIYFQGNSAPDKSGLPSDRFSAERTGGSVSTLTIQRTQQEDSAVYLCASTIGTGGAGYGNTIYFGEGSWLTVV.

The J gene is TRBJ2-7, the V gene TRBV27, with D possibly matching TRBD1 (5 bases). Germline V lookup: CDR1 MNHEY, CDR2 SMNVEV (reference sequence). With 5 bases removed from V and 3 bases from J, the gap between germline ends came to 11 bases. The CDR3 contains 13 residues. The CDR3 protein is CASSRSGIYEQYF. The CDR3 DNA reads TGTGCCAGCAGTCGATCAGGGATCTACGAGCAGTACTTC.

This chain connects TRBV2 to TRBJ1-2; D gene unclear. CDR1 is SNHLY, CDR2 FYNNEI, per germline. Deletions cut 0 bases from V and 8 bases from J, with 7 bases between. This CDR3 spans 12 amino acids. CDR3 coding DNA: TGTGCCAGCAGTGAAGCCGGAGAAGGCTACACCTTC. The encoded protein is CASSEAGEGYTF.

This clone was seen just once. The chain employs TRBV13 and TRBJ2-7; 7 bases fit TRBD1. The CDR3 contains 14 residues. J was trimmed by 3 bases and V by 5 bases; bases with no gene match: 7. CDR1 is PRHDT, CDR2 FYEKMQ, per germline (reference sequence). The CDR3 coding sequence is TGTGCCAGCAGCCCGACAGGGTCTATCTACGAGCAGTACTTC. Amino acids: CASSPTGSIYEQYF.

The chain is built from TRBV27 and TRBJ2-7, with D possibly TRBD2 on 5 matching bases. V was cut by 2 bases and J by 3 bases, with 11 bases left in between. CDR3 size: 14 residues. Germline CDR1 reads MNHEY; CDR2 reads SMNVEV (reference sequence). The CDR3 loop is CASSLGASIYEQYF. The CDR3 DNA reads TGTGCCAGCAGTTTAGGTGCTAGCATCTACGAGCAGTACTTC.